Sequencing of this T cell receptor beta chain was carried out in a study of cytomegalovirus exposure and HLA in healthy donors. Study-level findings and limits: A later analysis found that most CMV-associated TCR beta chains appeared HLA-restricted. Among the sequence variants, a highly shared cluster was likely an artifact of sequencing. Productive rates of about 87% or about 30% were seen for most TCR beta V segments in an earlier analysis.

The study ran its PCR with 60 Vbeta and 13 Jbeta primers. The repertoire was sequenced with immunoSEQ multiplex PCR; TCRdb's copy has only in-frame clones and lacks some. The sample has 200,000 to 250,000 clones, around four fifths seen once. Deletions cut 0 bases from V and 3 bases from J, with 10 bases between. Germline-derived CDR1 and CDR2 are SGDLS and YYNGEE. This CDR3 has 14 amino acids. This clone was observed a few times. Its cognate antigen is unknown. The TCR was taken from a boy under 18 in good health and CMV-seronegative. The specimen was PBMCs. The gene calls are TRBV9 and TRBJ2-7; TRBD2 is a possible D gene (6 bases). The CDR3 region has the DNA TGTGCCAGCAGCGTAGGGGTAGCGGACTACGAGCAGTACTTC. Translated, it gives CASSVGVADYEQYF. The whole variable domain, filled in from reference TRBV9 and TRBJ2-7, reads DSGVTQTPKHLITATGQRVTLRCSPRSGDLSVYWYQQSLDQGLQFLIQYYNGEERAKGNILERFSAQQFPDLHSELNLSSLELGDSALYFCASSVGVADYEQYFGPGTRLTVT.